This record looks at one T cell receptor beta chain sequence and its context. Germline CDR1 SNHLY, CDR2 FYNNEI. The CDR3 loop spans 16 amino acids. V was shortened by 1 base and J by 0 bases, with 10 bases between the two germline ends. This specimen comes from a study of T cell responses to AZD1222 COVID-19 vaccine. Libraries were prepared by immunoSEQ multiplex PCR; TCRdb keeps only in-frame clonotypes and omits some of them. The sample table sets out 150,000 or so clones. The sequenced sample was peripheral blood. V gene TRBV2 combines with J gene TRBJ2-1; a possible D gene is TRBD1 (5 bases). The source of this sequence is an adult in good health. The CDR3 DNA reads as TGTGCCAGCAGTGAAGTCCAGGGTAGCTCCTACAATGAGCAGTTCTTC. Protein: CASSEVQGSSYNEQFF.